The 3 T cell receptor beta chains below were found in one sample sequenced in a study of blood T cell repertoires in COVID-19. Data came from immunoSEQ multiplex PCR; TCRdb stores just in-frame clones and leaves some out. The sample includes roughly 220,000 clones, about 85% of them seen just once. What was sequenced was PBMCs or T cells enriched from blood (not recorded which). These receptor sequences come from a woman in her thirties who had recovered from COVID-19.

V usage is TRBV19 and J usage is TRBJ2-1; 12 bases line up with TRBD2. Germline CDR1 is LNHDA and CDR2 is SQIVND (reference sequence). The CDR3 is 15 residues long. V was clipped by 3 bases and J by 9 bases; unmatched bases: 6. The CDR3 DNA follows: TGTGCCAGTAGTATTGGCTCTAGCGGGGGGGCTGAGCAGTTCTTC. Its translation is CASSIGSSGGAEQFF.

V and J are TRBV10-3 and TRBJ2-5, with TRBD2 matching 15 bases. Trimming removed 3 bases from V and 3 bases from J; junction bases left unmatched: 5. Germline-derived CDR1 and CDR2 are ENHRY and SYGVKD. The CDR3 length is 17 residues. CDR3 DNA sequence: TGTGCCATCAGTGACGGGACTAGCGGGGGGAGGGAAGAGACCCAGTACTTC. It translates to CAISDGTSGGREETQYF.

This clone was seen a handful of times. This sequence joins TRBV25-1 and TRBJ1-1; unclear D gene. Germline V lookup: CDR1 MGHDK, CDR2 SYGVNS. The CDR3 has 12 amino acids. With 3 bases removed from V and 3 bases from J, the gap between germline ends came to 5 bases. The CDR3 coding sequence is TGTGCCAGCAGTGAGGGCTACACTGAAGCTTTCTTT. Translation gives CASSEGYTEAFF.